This T cell receptor (beta chain) stems from a study of cytomegalovirus exposure and HLA in healthy donors. The wider study: In an earlier analysis, around 100 million unique TCR beta sequences were found from about 190 million T cells. Study conclusions and caveats: Association of 16,951 TCR beta sequences with HLA alleles was found at 0.05 false discovery rate in a later analysis. Later analysis revealed greater clonal expansion in HLA-associated TCR beta chains than in equally common others.

Between the trimmed V and J ends, which lost 3 bases and 0 bases, there was a span of 9 bases. The CDR3 extends over 15 amino acids. Germline values: CDR1 SEHNR, CDR2 FQNEAQ (reference sequence). Use of 60 Vbeta and 13 Jbeta primers characterized the PCR. This table comes from immunoSEQ multiplex PCR, and its TCRdb copy is limited to in-frame clones, with some not included. The sample yields under 200,000 clones, more than 80% seen once. A remark on this clone: The antigen remains unidentified.

Sequenced input: PBMCs. This clonotype was obtained from a woman under 30 in good health and CMV-seronegative. The rearrangement joins TRBV7-9 to TRBJ2-1; D gene uncertain. This CDR3 is CASSFDASSYNEQFF. The CDR3 DNA is TGTGCCAGCAGCTTTGATGCGAGCTCCTACAATGAGCAGTTCTTC.